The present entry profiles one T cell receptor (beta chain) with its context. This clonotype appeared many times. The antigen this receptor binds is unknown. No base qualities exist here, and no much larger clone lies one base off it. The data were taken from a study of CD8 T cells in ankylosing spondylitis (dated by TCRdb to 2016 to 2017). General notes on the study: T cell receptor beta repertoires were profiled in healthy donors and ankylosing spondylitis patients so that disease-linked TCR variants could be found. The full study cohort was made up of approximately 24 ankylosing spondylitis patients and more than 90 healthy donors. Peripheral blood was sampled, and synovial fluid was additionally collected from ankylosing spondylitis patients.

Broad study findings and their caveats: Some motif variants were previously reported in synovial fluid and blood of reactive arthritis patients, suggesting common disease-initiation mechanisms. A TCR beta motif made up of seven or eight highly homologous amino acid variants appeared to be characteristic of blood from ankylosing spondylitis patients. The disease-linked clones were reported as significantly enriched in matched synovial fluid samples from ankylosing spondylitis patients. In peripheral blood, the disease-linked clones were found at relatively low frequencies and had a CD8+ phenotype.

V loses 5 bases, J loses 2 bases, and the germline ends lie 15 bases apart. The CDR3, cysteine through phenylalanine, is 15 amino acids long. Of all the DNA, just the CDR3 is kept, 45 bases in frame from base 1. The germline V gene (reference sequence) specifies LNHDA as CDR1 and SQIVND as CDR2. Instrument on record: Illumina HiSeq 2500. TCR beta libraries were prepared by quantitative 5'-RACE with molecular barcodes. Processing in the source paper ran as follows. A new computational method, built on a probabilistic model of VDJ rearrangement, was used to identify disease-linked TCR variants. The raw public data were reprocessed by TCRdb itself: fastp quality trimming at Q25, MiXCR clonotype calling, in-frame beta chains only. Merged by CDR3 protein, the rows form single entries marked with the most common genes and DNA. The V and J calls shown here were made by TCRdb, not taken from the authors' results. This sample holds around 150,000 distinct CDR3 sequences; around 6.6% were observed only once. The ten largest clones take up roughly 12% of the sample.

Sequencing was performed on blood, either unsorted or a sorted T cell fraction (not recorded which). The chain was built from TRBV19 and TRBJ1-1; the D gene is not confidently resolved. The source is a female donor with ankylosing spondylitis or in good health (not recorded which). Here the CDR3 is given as CASSRRSQANTEAFF. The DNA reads TGTGCCAGTAGTCGGAGGTCACAAGCAAACACTGAAGCTTTCTTT.